Reported below is one T cell receptor beta chain. The CDR3 runs to 15 residues. Germline loops: CDR1 SGHDN, CDR2 FVKESK. Trimming cost V 4 bases and J 3 bases; bases outside gene matches: 5. Source study methods: Reference gene primer amplification gave nucleated cell count estimates. Clones were sequenced by immunoSEQ multiplex PCR, and TCRdb holds only the in-frame ones, with some missing. The V and J calls and clone size are taken from that table; D and trimming were inferred from the DNA. The profile shows 130,000 to 150,000 clones, 89% of them singletons. This sample stems from a study of blood T cell repertoires in COVID-19.

The chain is built from TRBV14 and TRBJ2-7, with TRBD1 matching over 11 bases. The material sequenced was peripheral blood. The origin of this receptor is a human donor in a cohort sampled during active COVID-19. Here the CDR3 reads CASSPGGTGGYEQYF. The CDR3 DNA follows: TGTGCCAGCAGCCCAGGAGGGACAGGGGGCTACGAGCAGTACTTC.